This TCR beta chain stems from a study of identical twins. In its sample, this clonotype was seen a few times. Its antigen is not known. Template switching created a universal primer site, and the cDNA included unique molecular identifiers. TCRdb recomputed calls from the 5' RACE reads with MiXCR, one row per CDR3 protein. Among about 480,000 distinct CDR3 sequences, 12% to 15% were seen once, and the ten largest hold over 0.5%. Whole-study findings and limits: Recombination models fit unrelated individuals' TCR alpha sharing but underestimated twins'.

Trimming left V 3 bases short and J 10 bases short, with 17 bases between. This CDR3 has 14 residues. The same data also went into a second study, on yellow fever vaccine responses in identical twins. That study reports: Twins' vaccine T cell response reportedly gave the appearance of partial convergence and partial personalization.

This receptor was identified in a woman aged 18-35 years in good health. The genes are TRBV12-3 or TRBV12-4 and TRBJ2-3, with D maybe TRBD1 (6 bases). Sequencing input: CD4+ T cells sorted from blood. In nucleotides, the CDR3 is TGTGCCAGCAGTTTTAGGGGGAACCCGAGGCCGCAGTATTTT. Its translation: CASSFRGNPRPQYF.